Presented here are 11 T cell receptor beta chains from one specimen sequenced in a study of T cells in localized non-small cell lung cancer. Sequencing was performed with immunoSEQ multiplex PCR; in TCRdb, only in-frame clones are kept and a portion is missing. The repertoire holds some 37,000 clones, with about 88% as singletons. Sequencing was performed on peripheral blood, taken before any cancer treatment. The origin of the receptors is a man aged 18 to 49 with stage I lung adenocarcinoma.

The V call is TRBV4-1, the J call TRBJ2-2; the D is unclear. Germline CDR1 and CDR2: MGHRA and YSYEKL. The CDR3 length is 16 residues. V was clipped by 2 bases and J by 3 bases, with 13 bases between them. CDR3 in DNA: TGCGCCAGCAGCCAAATTGACCTAGTCTACACCGGGGAGCTGTTTTTT. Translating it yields CASSQIDLVYTGELFF.

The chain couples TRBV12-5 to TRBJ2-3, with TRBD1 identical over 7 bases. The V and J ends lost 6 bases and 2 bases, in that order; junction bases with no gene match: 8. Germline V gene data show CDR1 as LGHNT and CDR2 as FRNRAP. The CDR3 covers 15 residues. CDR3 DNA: TGTGCTAGTGGGCTGGGACAGCCGTACACAGATACGCAGTATTTT. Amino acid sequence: CASGLGQPYTDTQYF.

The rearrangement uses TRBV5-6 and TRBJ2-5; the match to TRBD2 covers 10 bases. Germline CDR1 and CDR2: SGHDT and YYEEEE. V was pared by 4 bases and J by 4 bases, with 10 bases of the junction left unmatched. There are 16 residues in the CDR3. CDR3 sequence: CASSPPLSGGAETQYF. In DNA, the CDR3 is TGTGCCAGCAGCCCCCCCCTCAGCGGGGGGGCAGAGACCCAGTACTTC. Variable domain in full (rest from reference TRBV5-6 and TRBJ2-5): DAGVTQSPTHLIKTRGQQVTLRCSPKSGHDTVSWYQQALGQGPQFIFQYYEEEERQRGNFPDRFSGHQFPNYSSELNVNALLLGDSALYLCASSPPLSGGAETQYFGPGTRLLVL.

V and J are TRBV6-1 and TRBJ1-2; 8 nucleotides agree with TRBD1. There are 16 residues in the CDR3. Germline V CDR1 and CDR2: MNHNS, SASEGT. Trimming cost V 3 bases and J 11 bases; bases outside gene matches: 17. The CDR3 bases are TGTGCCAGCAGTGAGCAAACAGGGGGGAGTTTTAGTGCTTACACCTTC. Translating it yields CASSEQTGGSFSAYTF.

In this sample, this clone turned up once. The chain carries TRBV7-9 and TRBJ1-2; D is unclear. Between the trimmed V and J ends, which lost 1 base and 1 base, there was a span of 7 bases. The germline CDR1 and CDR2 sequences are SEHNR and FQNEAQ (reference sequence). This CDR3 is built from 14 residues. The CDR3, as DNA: TGTGCCAGCAGCTTAGGGCAGTTTAACTATGGCTACACCTTC. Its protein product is CASSLGQFNYGYTF.

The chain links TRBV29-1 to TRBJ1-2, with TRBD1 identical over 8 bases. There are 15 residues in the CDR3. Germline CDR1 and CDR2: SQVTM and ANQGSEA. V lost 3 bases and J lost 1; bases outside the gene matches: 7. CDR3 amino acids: CSVEPWDRNNYGYTF. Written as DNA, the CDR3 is TGCAGCGTTGAGCCTTGGGACAGGAATAACTATGGCTACACCTTC. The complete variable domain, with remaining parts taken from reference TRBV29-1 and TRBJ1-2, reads SAVISQKPSRDICQRGTSLTIQCQVDSQVTMMFWYRQQPGQSLTLIATANQGSEATYESGFVIDKFPISRPNLTFSTLTVSNMSPEDSSIYLCSVEPWDRNNYGYTFGSGTRLTVV.

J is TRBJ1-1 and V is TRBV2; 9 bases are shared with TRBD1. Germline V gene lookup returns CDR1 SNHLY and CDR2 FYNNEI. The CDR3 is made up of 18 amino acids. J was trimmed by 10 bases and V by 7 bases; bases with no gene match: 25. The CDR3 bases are TGTGCCAGCATGGTCCCCCTAGGAAGACAGGGGGAAGCCACCGGAGCTTTCTTT. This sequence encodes CASMVPLGRQGEATGAFF.

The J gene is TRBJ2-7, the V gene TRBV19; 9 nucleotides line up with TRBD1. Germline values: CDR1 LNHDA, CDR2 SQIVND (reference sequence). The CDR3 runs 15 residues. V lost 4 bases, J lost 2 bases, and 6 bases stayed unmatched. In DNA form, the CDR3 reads TGTGCCAGTAGTACTGGACAGGGGAACCCCTACGAGCAGTACTTC. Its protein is CASSTGQGNPYEQYF.

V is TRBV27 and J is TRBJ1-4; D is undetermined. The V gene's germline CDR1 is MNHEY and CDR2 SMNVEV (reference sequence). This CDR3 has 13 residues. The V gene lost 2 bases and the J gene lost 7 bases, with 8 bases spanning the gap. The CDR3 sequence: CASSLMSAEKLFF. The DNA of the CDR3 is TGTGCCAGCAGTTTAATGTCAGCTGAAAAACTGTTTTTT.

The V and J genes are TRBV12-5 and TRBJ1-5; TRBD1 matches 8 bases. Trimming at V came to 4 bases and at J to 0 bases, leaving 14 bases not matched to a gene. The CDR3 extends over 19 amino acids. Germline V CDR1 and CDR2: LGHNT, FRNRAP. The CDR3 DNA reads TGTGCTAGTGGTTCGAGTCCGGGACAGGCATTTTATAGCAATCAGCCCCAGCATTTT. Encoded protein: CASGSSPGQAFYSNQPQHF. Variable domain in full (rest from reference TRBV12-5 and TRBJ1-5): DARVTQTPRHKVTEMGQEVTMRCQPILGHNTVFWYRQTMMQGLELLAYFRNRAPLDDSGMPKDRFSAEMPDATLATLKIQPSEPRDSAVYFCASGSSPGQAFYSNQPQHFGDGTRLSIL.

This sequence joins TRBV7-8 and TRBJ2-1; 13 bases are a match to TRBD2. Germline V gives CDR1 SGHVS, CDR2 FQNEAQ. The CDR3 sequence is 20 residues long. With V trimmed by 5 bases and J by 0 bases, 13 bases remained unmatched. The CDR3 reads CASSRRRLAGGQSSYNEQFF. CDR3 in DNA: TGTGCCAGCAGCCGTCGTCGACTAGCGGGGGGACAAAGCTCCTACAATGAGCAGTTCTTC.